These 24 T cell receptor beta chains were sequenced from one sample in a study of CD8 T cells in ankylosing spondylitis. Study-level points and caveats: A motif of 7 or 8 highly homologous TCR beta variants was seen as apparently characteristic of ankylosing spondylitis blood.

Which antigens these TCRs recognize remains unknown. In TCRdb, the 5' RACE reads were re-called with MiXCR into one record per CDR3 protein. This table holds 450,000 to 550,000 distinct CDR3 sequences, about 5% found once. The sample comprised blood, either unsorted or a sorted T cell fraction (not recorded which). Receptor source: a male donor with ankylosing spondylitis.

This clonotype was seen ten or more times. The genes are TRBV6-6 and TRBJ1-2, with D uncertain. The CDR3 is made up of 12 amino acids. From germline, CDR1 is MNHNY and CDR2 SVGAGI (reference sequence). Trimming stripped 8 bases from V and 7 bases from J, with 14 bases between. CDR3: CASVLGWGGYTF. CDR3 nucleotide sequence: TGTGCCAGCGTTCTGGGGTGGGGTGGCTACACCTTC.

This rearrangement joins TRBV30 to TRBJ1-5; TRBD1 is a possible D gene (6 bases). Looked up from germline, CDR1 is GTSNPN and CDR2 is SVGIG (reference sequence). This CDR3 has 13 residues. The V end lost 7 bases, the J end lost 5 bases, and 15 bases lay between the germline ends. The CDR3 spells CASGGSGHQPQHF. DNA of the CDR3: TGTGCCTCGGGGGGCAGTGGGCATCAGCCCCAGCATTTT.

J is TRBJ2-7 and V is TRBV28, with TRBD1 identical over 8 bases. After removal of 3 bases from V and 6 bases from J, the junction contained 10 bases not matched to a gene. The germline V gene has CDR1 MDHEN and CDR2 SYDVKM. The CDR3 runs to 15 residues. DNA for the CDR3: TGTGCCAGCAGTTTGGTGGACAGGGCCCTCTCCGAGCAGTACTTC. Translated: CASSLVDRALSEQYF. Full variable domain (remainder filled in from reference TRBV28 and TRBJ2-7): DVKVTQSSRYLVKRTGEKVFLECVQDMDHENMFWYRQDPGLGLRLIYFSYDVKMKEKGDIPEGYSVSREKKERFSLILESASTNQTSMYLCASSLVDRALSEQYFGPGTRLTVT.

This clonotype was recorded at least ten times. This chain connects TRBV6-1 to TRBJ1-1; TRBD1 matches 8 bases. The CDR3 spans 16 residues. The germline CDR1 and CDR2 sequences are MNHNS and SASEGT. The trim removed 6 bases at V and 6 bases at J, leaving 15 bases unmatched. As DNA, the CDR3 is TGTGCCAGCAGAGAACAGGGGGTTGTTAAAGAGTCTGAAGCTTTCTTT. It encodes CASREQGVVKESEAFF.

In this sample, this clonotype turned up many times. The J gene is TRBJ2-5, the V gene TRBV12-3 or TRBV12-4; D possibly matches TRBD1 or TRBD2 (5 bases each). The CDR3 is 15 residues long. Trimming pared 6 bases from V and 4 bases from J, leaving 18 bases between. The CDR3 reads CASSYMRGSGETQYF. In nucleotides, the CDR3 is TGTGCCAGCAGCTATATGAGGGGAAGTGGAGAGACCCAGTACTTC.

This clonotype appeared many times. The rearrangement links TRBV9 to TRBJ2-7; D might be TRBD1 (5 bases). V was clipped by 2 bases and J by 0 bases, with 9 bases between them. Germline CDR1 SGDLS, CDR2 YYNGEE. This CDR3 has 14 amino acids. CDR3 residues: CASSVDRNSYEQYF. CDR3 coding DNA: TGTGCCAGCAGCGTCGACAGAAACTCCTACGAGCAGTACTTC.

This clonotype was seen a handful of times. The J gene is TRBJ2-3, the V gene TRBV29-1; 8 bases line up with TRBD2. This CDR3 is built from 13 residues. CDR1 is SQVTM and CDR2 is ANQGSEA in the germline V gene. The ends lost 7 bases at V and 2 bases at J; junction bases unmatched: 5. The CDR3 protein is CSALAGFTDTQYF. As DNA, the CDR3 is TGCAGCGCCTTAGCGGGGTTCACAGATACGCAGTATTTT.

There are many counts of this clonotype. CDR3 sequence reads: CASSQRSGGGQPQHF. The DNA for the CDR3 is TGTGCCAGCAGCCAACGGTCAGGGGGCGGGCAGCCCCAGCATTTT. The chain uses TRBV4-2 and TRBJ1-5, with TRBD1 identical over 8 bases. Germline loops: CDR1 LGHNA, CDR2 YNFKEQ. The CDR3 has 15 residues. V gave up 2 bases and J gave up 7 bases; unmatched junction bases: 7.

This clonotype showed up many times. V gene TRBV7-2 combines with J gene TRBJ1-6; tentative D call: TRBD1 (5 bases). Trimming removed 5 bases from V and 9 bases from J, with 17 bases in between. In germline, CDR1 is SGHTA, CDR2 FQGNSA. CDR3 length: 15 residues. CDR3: CASSLGVQLSSPLHF. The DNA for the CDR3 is TGTGCCAGCAGCCTAGGGGTACAGTTAAGTTCACCCCTCCACTTT.

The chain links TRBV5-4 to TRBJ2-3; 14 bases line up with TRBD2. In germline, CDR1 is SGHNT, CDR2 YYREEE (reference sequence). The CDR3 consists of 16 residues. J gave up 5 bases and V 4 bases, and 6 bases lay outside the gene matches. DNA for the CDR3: TGTGCCAGCAGCCCTGGGACTAGCGGGGGAATAGATACGCAGTATTTT. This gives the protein CASSPGTSGGIDTQYF.

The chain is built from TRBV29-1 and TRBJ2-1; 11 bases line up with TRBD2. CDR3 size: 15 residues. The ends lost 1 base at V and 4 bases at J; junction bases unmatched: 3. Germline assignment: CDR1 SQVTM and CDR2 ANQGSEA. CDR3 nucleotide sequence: TGCAGCGTTGAAGGACTAGCGGGGTATTACAATGAGCAGTTCTTC. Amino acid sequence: CSVEGLAGYYNEQFF.

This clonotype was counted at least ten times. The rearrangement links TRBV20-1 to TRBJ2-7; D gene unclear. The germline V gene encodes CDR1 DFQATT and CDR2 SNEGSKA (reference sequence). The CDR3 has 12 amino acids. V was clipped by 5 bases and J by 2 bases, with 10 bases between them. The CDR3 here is CSAAVNAYEQYF. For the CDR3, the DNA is TGCAGTGCTGCGGTGAACGCCTACGAGCAGTACTTC.

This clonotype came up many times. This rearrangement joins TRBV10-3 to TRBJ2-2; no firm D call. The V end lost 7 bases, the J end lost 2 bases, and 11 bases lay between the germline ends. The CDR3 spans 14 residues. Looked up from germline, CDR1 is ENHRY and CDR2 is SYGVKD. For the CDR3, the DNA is TGTGCCATCACCAGCGACTCAAACACCGGGGAGCTGTTTTTT. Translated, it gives CAITSDSNTGELFF.

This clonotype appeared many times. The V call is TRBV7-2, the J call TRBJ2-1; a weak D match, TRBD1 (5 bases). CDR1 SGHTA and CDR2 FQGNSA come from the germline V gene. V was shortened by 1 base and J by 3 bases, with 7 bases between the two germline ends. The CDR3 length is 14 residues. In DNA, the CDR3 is TGTGCCAGCAGCTTAGGGGGCGTCTACAATGAGCAGTTCTTC. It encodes CASSLGGVYNEQFF.

Here the CDR3 DNA reads TGCAGTGCCGCTACACGGGGGGCCTCCTACGAGCAGTACTTC. Translated, it gives CSAATRGASYEQYF. V is TRBV20-1 and J is TRBJ2-7; perhaps TRBD2 as D (7 bases). The CDR3 spans 14 residues. V dropped 6 bases and J dropped 0 bases, with 15 bases sitting between them. The germline gives CDR1 DFQATT, CDR2 SNEGSKA (reference sequence).

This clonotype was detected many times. The chain's CDR3 is CATSRDRGSEQFF. The CDR3 DNA is TGTGCCACCAGCAGAGATCGGGGCAGCGAGCAGTTCTTC. This chain joins TRBV15 and TRBJ2-1; D is tentatively TRBD1 or TRBD2 (5 bases each). CDR1 is LNHNV, CDR2 YYDKDF, per germline (reference sequence). V lost 0 bases to trimming and J lost 10 bases, with 10 bases between them. This CDR3 is 13 amino acids long.

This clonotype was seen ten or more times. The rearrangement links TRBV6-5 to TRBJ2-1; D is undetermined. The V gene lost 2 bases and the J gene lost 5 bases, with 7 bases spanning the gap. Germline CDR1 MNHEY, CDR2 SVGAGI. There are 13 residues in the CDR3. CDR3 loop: CASSYRYDNEQFF. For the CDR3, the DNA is TGTGCCAGCAGTTACAGGTACGACAATGAGCAGTTCTTC.

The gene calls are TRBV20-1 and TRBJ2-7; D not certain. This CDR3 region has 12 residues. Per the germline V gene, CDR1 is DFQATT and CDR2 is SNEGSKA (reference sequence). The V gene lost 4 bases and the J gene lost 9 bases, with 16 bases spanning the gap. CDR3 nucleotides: TGCAGTGCTATAAGTCAGAACGTTTGGCAGTACTTC. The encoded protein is CSAISQNVWQYF.

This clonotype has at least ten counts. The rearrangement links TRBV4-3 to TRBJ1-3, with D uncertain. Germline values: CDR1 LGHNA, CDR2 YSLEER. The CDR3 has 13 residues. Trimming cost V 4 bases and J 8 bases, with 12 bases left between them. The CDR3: CASSRSFGDTIYF. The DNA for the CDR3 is TGCGCCAGCAGCCGGAGCTTCGGGGACACCATATATTTT.

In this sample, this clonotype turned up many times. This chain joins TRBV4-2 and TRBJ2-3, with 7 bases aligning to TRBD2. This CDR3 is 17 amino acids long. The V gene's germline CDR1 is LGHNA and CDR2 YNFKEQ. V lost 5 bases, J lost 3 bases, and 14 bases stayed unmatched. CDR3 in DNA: TGTGCCAGCAGCTCGATCATTAGGGAGGGCGATACAGATACGCAGTATTTT. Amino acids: CASSSIIREGDTDTQYF.

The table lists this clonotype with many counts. The CDR3: CSAPGGSSSYNEQFF. The CDR3 coding sequence is TGCAGTGCTCCGGGGGGGTCTAGCTCCTACAATGAGCAGTTCTTC. The J gene is TRBJ2-1, the V gene TRBV20-1; 8 bases align to TRBD2. The junction had 6 bases not matched to a gene; V was cut back by 5 bases and J by 0 bases. The CDR3 has 15 amino acids. Germline lookup yields CDR1 DFQATT and CDR2 SNEGSKA (reference sequence).

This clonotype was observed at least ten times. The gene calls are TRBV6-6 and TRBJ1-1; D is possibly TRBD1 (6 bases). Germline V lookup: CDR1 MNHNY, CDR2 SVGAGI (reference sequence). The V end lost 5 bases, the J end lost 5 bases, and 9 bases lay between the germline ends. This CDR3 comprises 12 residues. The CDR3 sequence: CASSIRGTEAFF. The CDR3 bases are TGTGCCAGCAGTATCAGGGGAACTGAAGCTTTCTTT.

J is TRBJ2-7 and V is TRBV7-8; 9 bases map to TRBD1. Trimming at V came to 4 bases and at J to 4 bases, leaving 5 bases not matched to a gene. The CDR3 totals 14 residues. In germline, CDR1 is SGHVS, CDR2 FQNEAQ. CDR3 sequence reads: CASSWDRVMYEQYF. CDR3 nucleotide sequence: TGTGCCAGCAGCTGGGACAGGGTGATGTACGAGCAGTACTTC.

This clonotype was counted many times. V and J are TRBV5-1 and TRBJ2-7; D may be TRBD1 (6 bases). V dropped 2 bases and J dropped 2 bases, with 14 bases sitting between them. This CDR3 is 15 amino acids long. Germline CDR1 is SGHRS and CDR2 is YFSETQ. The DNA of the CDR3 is TGCGCCAGCAGCTTACAGGGCGGGTGGACCTACGAGCAGTACTTC. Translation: CASSLQGGWTYEQYF.